This entry concerns a single T cell receptor (beta chain). This sample was included in a study of cytomegalovirus exposure and HLA in healthy donors. Both 60 Vbeta primers and 13 Jbeta primers went into the PCR. Repertoires were generated with immunoSEQ multiplex PCR, while TCRdb's copy carries only in-frame clones and drops some. Here the sample spans 99,000 or so clones, about 75% being singletons. This TCR was recovered from a man aged 55-75 years in good health and CMV-seropositive. Sequencing was done on a sample of PBMCs.

CDR3: CASSPTGGSYNEQFF. CDR3 nucleotides: TGCGCCAGCAGCCCGACAGGGGGCTCCTACAATGAGCAGTTCTTC. The rearrangement uses TRBV5-1 and TRBJ2-1, with TRBD1 matching 9 bases. This CDR3 has 15 residues. Per the germline V gene, CDR1 is SGHRS and CDR2 is YFSETQ. The V and J ends lost 4 bases and 0 bases, in that order; junction bases with no gene match: 2.